This T cell receptor beta chain was observed in a study of T cell responses to AZD1222 COVID-19 vaccine (dated by TCRdb to about 2021). The study in broad terms: TCR sequencing was performed for 233 trial participants, of whom 200 to 220 were given two doses of AZD1222 and some 26 were given two doses of MenACWY control vaccine. Trial participants were enrolled by age into 18-55, 56-69 and 70-plus year subgroups, with approximately 150, 28 and 58 TCR-sequenced participants respectively. Overall results and qualifications from the work: Spike-specific TCR breadth and depth rose significantly after two AZD1222 doses compared with day 0 and with MenACWY recipients. Epitopes outside the regions mutated in the B.1.351 and B.1.1.7 variants were reportedly recognized by nearly half of the unique spike-specific TCRs. CD4 TCRs associated with the vaccine covered the entire spike protein, and the dominant responses were in regions 160-218 and 743-854. Participants were mostly white British, with more females than males. The authors suggested clonal diversity may have been underestimated. The 56-69-year group was small, and its depth increase did not reach significance, likely because of low power. Conclusions about previously exposed vaccinees are limited because only five to seven AZD1222 recipients were SARS-CoV-2 seropositive at baseline. Because no day 14 peak-response samples were available, the repertoires could be characterized only after the peak T cell response.

The CDR3 regions of human TCRbeta chains were analyzed by immunosequencing. The authors' pipeline ran thus. Repertoire TCRs were checked for matches against a reference library of SARS-CoV-2-specific TCRs that had been generated using the MIRA antigen-specificity platform. Breadth meant the fraction of unique TCRs that were SARS-CoV-2-associated, whereas depth meant the fraction of total T cells that were SARS-CoV-2-associated. Using the MIRA data, every spike-specific TCR was mapped to the spike region that the TCR reacted to and assigned to either a CD4 or a CD8 class. Log10-transformed breadth and depth values were compared by one-way ANOVA with Sidak's multiple comparisons tests. TCRdb stores this immuneACCESS table with in-frame sequences only. Part of the clones is absent; in the studies checked, under half of the shortfall reflects unresolved V genes, and no reason is known for the rest. V, J and clone size are those of that table, while D and trimming were read from the DNA. The table for this sample lists 130,000 or so clones; 85% to 95% of them were counted only once. The ten largest clones represent around 0.85% of the sample.

With respect to this clone: It has no known antigen specificity. Base qualities are not at hand, and no much larger clone is one base apart.

From its cysteine to its phenylalanine, the CDR3 spans 16 amino acids. Just the 48-base CDR3 DNA is kept, in frame starting at base 1. V is cut by 1 base and J by 2 bases, and the space between the germline ends is 12 bases. The germline V gene gives CDR1 as LGHNA and CDR2 as YSLEER. The sample's time point label is to be understood as: baseline before first vaccination. Sample treatment or condition, as interpreted from the label and publication: meningococcal conjugate vaccine given as trial control. Samples from vaccinated people were obtained from the UK trials COV001 and COV002, which included a single-blind randomized controlled phase 2/3 trial of AZD1222 (ChAdOx1 nCoV-19) in healthy adults. For TCRbeta chain sequencing, PBMC samples were collected from trial participants at day 0 and at day 28 after the second dose.

This sample comprised peripheral blood, obtained on day 0 of MenACWY control vaccination. The receptor's source is an adult in good health. This sequence uses TRBV4-3 and TRBJ1-3, with no confidently assigned D gene. This receptor carries the CDR3 CASSQASRGTGNTIYF. Here is the DNA: TGCGCCAGCAGCCAAGCTAGTCGGGGTACTGGAAACACCATATATTTT.